A selection of T cell receptor beta chains follows, all from one sample in a study of blood T cell repertoires in COVID-19. Only in-frame clones appear in the TCRdb table, and some are missing; sequencing was by immunoSEQ multiplex PCR. The repertoire holds some 120,000 clones, about 82% seen once, with 5% to 6% in the top ten. The sequenced sample consisted of peripheral blood. Receptors originate from a human donor in a cohort sampled during active COVID-19. The CDR3 runs from the conserved cysteine through the conserved F or W. Each record gives: D gene, J gene, V gene, clone size, CDR3 DNA, CDR3 protein. The D gene is left open where the match is weak. Only some rows state a clone size, as once, few, many or a class for expanded clones.

d_call: .; j_call: TRBJ1-3; v_call: TRBV24-1; clone_size: .; cdr3_nt: TGTGCCACCAGTGAGGATGGAGGCGGTTCTGGAAACACCATATATTTT; cdr3_aa: CATSEDGGGSGNTIYF
d_call: TRBD2; j_call: TRBJ2-5; v_call: TRBV4-1; clone_size: .; cdr3_nt: TGCGCCAGCAGCCGTTACTTAAGGTTAGCGGGAGAAGAGACCCAGTACTTC; cdr3_aa: CASSRYLRLAGEETQYF
d_call: TRBD1; j_call: TRBJ1-2; v_call: TRBV19; clone_size: .; cdr3_nt: TGTGCCAGTAGTACTAGACAGGGGGCGAACTATGGCTACACCTTC; cdr3_aa: CASSTRQGANYGYTF
d_call: .; j_call: TRBJ1-1; v_call: TRBV18; clone_size: .; cdr3_nt: TGTGCCAGCTCACCAAACAGGGAACCTGAAGCTTTCTTT; cdr3_aa: CASSPNREPEAFF
d_call: TRBD2; j_call: TRBJ2-5; v_call: TRBV11-2; clone_size: few; cdr3_nt: TGTGCCAGCAGCCCCCGGGGGGGGGCAAGTGGGGCAGAGACCCAGTACTTC; cdr3_aa: CASSPRGGASGAETQYF
d_call: .; j_call: TRBJ2-2; v_call: TRBV7-9; clone_size: few; cdr3_nt: TGTGCCAGCAGCCGGTATGGAGAGGAAAGGACCGGGGAGCTGTTTTTT; cdr3_aa: CASSRYGEERTGELFF
d_call: TRBD2; j_call: TRBJ2-3; v_call: TRBV5-6; clone_size: .; cdr3_nt: TGTGCCAGCAGCAGGACTAGCGGGACTAGCACAGATACGCAGTATTTT; cdr3_aa: CASSRTSGTSTDTQYF
d_call: .; j_call: TRBJ2-4; v_call: TRBV14; clone_size: .; cdr3_nt: TGTGCCAGCAGCCCTCTAAACTTTGCCAAAAACATTCAGTACTTC; cdr3_aa: CASSPLNFAKNIQYF
d_call: .; j_call: TRBJ1-5; v_call: TRBV6-4; clone_size: few; cdr3_nt: TGTGCCAGCCGCGGGGGCATTAGCAATCAGCCCCAGCATTTT; cdr3_aa: CASRGGISNQPQHF
d_call: TRBD1; j_call: TRBJ1-5; v_call: TRBV2; clone_size: .; cdr3_nt: TGTGCCAGCAGATCGACAGGGAATCAGCCCCAGCATTTT; cdr3_aa: CASRSTGNQPQHF
d_call: .; j_call: TRBJ1-5; v_call: TRBV6-6; clone_size: .; cdr3_nt: TGTGCCAGCAGTGTCGACAGAGGCGGCCAGCCCCAGCATTTT; cdr3_aa: CASSVDRGGQPQHF
d_call: TRBD2; j_call: TRBJ2-1; v_call: TRBV10-3; clone_size: few; cdr3_nt: TGTGCCATCAGTGGAGGAAGCGGGAGGGCTAATGAGCAGTTCTTC; cdr3_aa: CAISGGSGRANEQFF
d_call: .; j_call: TRBJ1-1; v_call: TRBV5-5; clone_size: .; cdr3_nt: TGTGCCAGCAGCTTGGGGACAGCCAACACTGAAGCTTTCTTT; cdr3_aa: CASSLGTANTEAFF
d_call: .; j_call: TRBJ2-3; v_call: TRBV19; clone_size: .; cdr3_nt: TGTGCCAGTAGTAATATCCAGCGGCAGCCTGTGGATACGCAGTATTTT; cdr3_aa: CASSNIQRQPVDTQYF